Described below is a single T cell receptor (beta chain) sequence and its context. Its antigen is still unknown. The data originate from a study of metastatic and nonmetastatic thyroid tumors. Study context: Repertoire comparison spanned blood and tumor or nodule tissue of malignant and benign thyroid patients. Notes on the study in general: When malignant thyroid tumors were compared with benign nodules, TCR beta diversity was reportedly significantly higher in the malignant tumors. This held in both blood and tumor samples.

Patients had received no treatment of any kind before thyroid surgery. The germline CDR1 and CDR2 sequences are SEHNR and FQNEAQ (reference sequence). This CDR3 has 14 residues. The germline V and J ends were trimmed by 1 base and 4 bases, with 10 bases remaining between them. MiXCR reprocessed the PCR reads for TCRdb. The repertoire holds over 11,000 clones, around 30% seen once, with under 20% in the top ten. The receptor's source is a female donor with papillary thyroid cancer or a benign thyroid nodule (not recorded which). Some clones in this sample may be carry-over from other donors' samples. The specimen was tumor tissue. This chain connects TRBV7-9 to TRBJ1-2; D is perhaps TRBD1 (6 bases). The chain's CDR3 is CASSLEGVVYGYTF. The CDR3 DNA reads TGTGCCAGCAGCTTAGAGGGGGTAGTCTATGGCTACACCTTC.